Described below is a single T cell receptor beta chain sequence and its context. What it binds is not known. TCRdb called the reads again in MiXCR, with one record for every CDR3 protein. The table records about 890,000 distinct CDR3 sequences, approximately 31% of them present only once. The sample originates from a study of T cell repertoires in cytomegalovirus infection. As for the study in general: Recently described HLA-C-restricted plus well-studied HLA-B-restricted CMV epitopes were used. CMV infection and matching HLA type were both indicated by public TCR beta signatures.

The germline V gene has CDR1 SGHDT and CDR2 YYEEEE. Trimming left V 7 bases short and J 6 bases short, with 14 bases between. This CDR3 comprises 13 residues. Study findings and constraints: Identification of carriers of CMV plus the relevant HLA was achieved through cumulative public TCR beta family frequency. The ex vivo response was dominated by HLA-C-restricted CMV-specific TCR beta clonotypes.

The gene calls are TRBV5-6 and TRBJ2-1, with D perhaps assigned TRBD1 or TRBD2 (5 bases each). The TCR was taken from a human donor in good health (CMV status not recorded). Some clones in this sample may be carry-over from other donors' samples. The sequences come from cultured CD8+ T cells from PBMCs, collected from culture after CMV antigen stimulation. The CDR3 DNA reads TGTGCCAGCTTCCCGGACACTAGCAATGAGCAGTTCTTC. It codes for CASFPDTSNEQFF.